This entry lists 15 T cell receptor beta chains sequenced from one sample in a study of cytomegalovirus exposure and HLA in healthy donors. The PCR used 60 Vbeta and 13 Jbeta primers. The data were produced by immunoSEQ multiplex PCR, yet TCRdb's version contains in-frame clones alone and is incomplete. This table has approximately 220,000 clones, roughly 84% appearing once. The specimen sequenced was PBMCs. All receptors come from a girl between 10 and 17 years old in good health and CMV-seronegative.

V gene TRBV20-1 combines with J gene TRBJ2-7; no reliable D call. This CDR3 region has 11 residues. Trimming cost V 3 bases and J 3 bases, with 6 bases left between them. Germline CDR1 and CDR2: DFQATT and SNEGSKA (reference sequence). The CDR3 sequence: CSARENYEQYF. In DNA, the CDR3 is TGCAGTGCTAGGGAGAACTACGAGCAGTACTTC.

The V gene is TRBV6-5, the J gene TRBJ1-1; D possibly corresponds to TRBD1 (5 bases). The CDR3 is 15 residues long. V dropped 2 bases and J dropped 11 bases, with 21 bases sitting between them. Per germline, CDR1 MNHEY and CDR2 SVGAGI. Here the CDR3 DNA reads TGTGCCAGCAGTTACGACGGGTATCAGGGCCGCTGGGCTTTCTTT. This gives the protein CASSYDGYQGRWAFF.

V usage is TRBV27 and J usage is TRBJ1-1, with D hard to call. V lost 1 base, J lost 0 bases, and 9 bases lay in between. The CDR3 has 15 amino acids. The germline V gene encodes CDR1 MNHEY and CDR2 SMNVEV (reference sequence). CDR3 nucleotides: TGTGCCAGCAGTTTATTCGGAGAGCTGAACACTGAAGCTTTCTTT. Translating gives CASSLFGELNTEAFF.

The CDR3 DNA sequence: TGTGCCAGCAGTTTAAGGGGGGGCGGTAGAAGCTACACCTTC. Translation: CASSLRGGGRSYTF. The chain has TRBV28 and TRBJ1-2, with D tentatively TRBD1 (6 bases). The germline gives CDR1 MDHEN, CDR2 SYDVKM. V was pared by 2 bases and J by 9 bases, with 16 bases between. The CDR3 is 14 amino acids.

The J gene is TRBJ1-2, the V gene TRBV27; the match to TRBD1 covers 7 bases. J was trimmed by 6 bases and V by 5 bases; bases with no gene match: 12. CDR3 length equals 15 residues. The germline V gene has CDR1 MNHEY and CDR2 SMNVEV (reference sequence). In DNA, the CDR3 is TGTGCCAGCAGTGGATACAGGGGCGCGGTTGATGGCTACACCTTC. As protein: CASSGYRGAVDGYTF.

The rearrangement links TRBV27 to TRBJ2-1; weak D call: TRBD2 (5 bases). V lost 3 bases to trimming and J lost 0 bases, with 15 bases between them. CDR1 and CDR2 from the germline V gene are MNHEY and SMNVEV (reference sequence). The length of the CDR3 is 17 residues. The CDR3 DNA reads as TGTGCCAGCAGTTTTCCCCGGGGATCAAGCTCCTACAATGAGCAGTTCTTC. The encoded protein is CASSFPRGSSSYNEQFF.

The rearrangement joins TRBV19 to TRBJ2-1; TRBD2 matches at 7 bases. The germline V gene encodes CDR1 LNHDA and CDR2 SQIVND (reference sequence). There are 18 residues in the CDR3. V lost 3 bases, J lost 6 bases, and 17 bases stayed unmatched. The CDR3 loop reads CASSMFAAGAPPVNEQFF. In nucleotides, the CDR3 is TGTGCCAGTAGTATGTTTGCGGCGGGAGCCCCGCCCGTCAATGAGCAGTTCTTC.

In regard to this clone: This is likely a read error, given that the CDR3 carries no conserved phenylalanine or tryptophan at its end. This chain uses TRBV20-1 with TRBJ2-7; D is ambiguous. The CDR3 has 11 residues. Per germline, CDR1 DFQATT and CDR2 SNEGSKA (reference sequence). Trimming shortened V by 7 bases and J by 2 bases, and 9 bases separated the two germline ends. This CDR3 reads CSGKLAYEQYS. Written as DNA, the CDR3 is TGCAGTGGGAAGTTAGCCTACGAGCAGTACTCC.

The chain joins TRBV4-1 to TRBJ1-1; D unclear. Germline-derived CDR1 and CDR2 are MGHRA and YSYEKL. The CDR3 has 17 residues. V lost 0 bases, J lost 2 bases, and 16 bases lay in between. This CDR3 is CASSQDPRRPSNTEAFF. The CDR3 bases are TGCGCCAGCAGCCAAGATCCAAGGAGGCCCTCAAACACTGAAGCTTTCTTT.

V and J are TRBV30 and TRBJ1-4; tentatively, D is TRBD1 (6 bases). The CDR3 runs 14 residues. The germline V gene has CDR1 GTSNPN and CDR2 SVGIG (reference sequence). V was cut by 2 bases and J by 7 bases, with 14 bases left in between. CDR3: CAWSRDMWTEKLFF. DNA of the CDR3: TGTGCCTGGAGTCGGGACATGTGGACTGAAAAACTGTTTTTT.

This clone was observed a few times. The chain couples TRBV30 to TRBJ2-7; 8 nucleotides match TRBD1. The germline gives CDR1 GTSNPN, CDR2 SVGIG (reference sequence). This CDR3 is built from 12 residues. V trimming: 2 bases; J trimming: 4 bases; junction bases outside the gene matches: 1. The CDR3 coding sequence is TGTGCCTGGAGTCACAGGGGGTACGAGCAGTACTTC. This encodes CAWSHRGYEQYF.

CDR3 bases: TGTGCCAGCAGCGGGGGACAGCTCTACGAGCAGTACTTC. Amino acid sequence: CASSGGQLYEQYF. The rearrangement links TRBV5-6 to TRBJ2-7; 7 nucleotides match TRBD1. CDR3 length: 13 residues. V was clipped by 4 bases and J by 3 bases; unmatched bases: 4. CDR1 is SGHDT, CDR2 YYEEEE, per germline.

This chain connects TRBV27 to TRBJ2-3, with unresolved D. CDR1 is MNHEY, CDR2 SMNVEV, per germline (reference sequence). With 1 base removed from V and 6 bases from J, the gap between germline ends came to 8 bases. The CDR3 is 13 amino acids. This CDR3 is CASSLFRRDTQYF. The CDR3 bases are TGTGCCAGCAGTTTATTCCGCCGGGATACGCAGTATTTT.

For this clone: Compared with germline, one end of the junction differs, possibly owing to a read error. CDR3 DNA: TGTTCCAGCTCAGACTCAGAGGGTCAGCAGTACTTC. This sequence encodes CSSSDSEGQQYF. The chain recombines TRBV7-9 with TRBJ2-7; tentative D call: TRBD2 (5 bases). The germline V gene encodes CDR1 SEHNR and CDR2 FQNEAQ (reference sequence). There are 12 residues in the CDR3.

V usage is TRBV4-1 and J usage is TRBJ2-5; TRBD1 aligns across 7 bases. Germline lookup yields CDR1 MGHRA and CDR2 YSYEKL. This CDR3 spans 17 amino acids. Trimming removed 3 bases from V and 1 base from J; junction bases left unmatched: 11. This chain's CDR3 is CASSQKVRQGPQETQYF. The CDR3 DNA follows: TGCGCCAGCAGCCAGAAGGTGAGACAGGGACCCCAAGAGACCCAGTACTTC.